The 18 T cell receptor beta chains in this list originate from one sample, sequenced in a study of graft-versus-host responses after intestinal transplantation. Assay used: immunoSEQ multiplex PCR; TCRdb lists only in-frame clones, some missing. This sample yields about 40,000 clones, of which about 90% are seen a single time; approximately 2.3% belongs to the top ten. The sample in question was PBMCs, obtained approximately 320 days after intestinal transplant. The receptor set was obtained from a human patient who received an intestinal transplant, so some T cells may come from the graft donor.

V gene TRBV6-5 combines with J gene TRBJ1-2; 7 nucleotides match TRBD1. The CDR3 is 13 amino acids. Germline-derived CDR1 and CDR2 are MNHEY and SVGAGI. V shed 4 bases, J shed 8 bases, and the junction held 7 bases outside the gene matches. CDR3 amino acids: CASSSRGKRGYTF. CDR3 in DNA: TGTGCCAGCAGTTCCAGGGGGAAGCGGGGCTACACCTTC.

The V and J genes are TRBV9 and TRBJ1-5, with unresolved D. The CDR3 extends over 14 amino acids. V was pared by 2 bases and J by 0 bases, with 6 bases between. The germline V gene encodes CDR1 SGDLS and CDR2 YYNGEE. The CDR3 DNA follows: TGTGCCAGCAGCGTCTCCCATAGCAATCAGCCCCAGCATTTT. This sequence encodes CASSVSHSNQPQHF.

CDR3 loop: CASSLVPEDYGYTF. The DNA for the CDR3 is TGTGCCAGCAGCTTAGTCCCAGAGGACTATGGCTACACCTTC. The V call is TRBV11-2, the J call TRBJ1-2; D not resolved. V was trimmed by 1 base and J by 3 bases, leaving 9 bases between them. The CDR3 has 14 residues. The germline CDR1 and CDR2 sequences are SGHAT and FQNNGV.

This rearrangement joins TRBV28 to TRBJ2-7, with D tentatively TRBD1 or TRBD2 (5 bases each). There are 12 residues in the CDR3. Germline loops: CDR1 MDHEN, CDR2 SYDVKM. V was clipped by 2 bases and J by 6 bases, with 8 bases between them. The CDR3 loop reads CASSLGGSEQYF. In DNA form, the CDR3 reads TGTGCCAGCAGTTTAGGGGGAAGCGAGCAGTACTTC.

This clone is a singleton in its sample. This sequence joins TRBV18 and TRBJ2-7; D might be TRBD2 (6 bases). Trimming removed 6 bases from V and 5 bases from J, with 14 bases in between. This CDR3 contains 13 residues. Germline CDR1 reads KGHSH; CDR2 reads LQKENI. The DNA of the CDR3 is TGTGCCAGCTCTTATAGACTAGTAGACGAGCAGTACTTC. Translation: CASSYRLVDEQYF.

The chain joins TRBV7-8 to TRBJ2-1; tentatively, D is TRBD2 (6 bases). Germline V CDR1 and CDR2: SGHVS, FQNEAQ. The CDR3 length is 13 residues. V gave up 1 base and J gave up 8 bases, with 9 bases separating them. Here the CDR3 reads CASSLGTGDEQFF. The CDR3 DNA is TGTGCCAGCAGCTTAGGTACGGGGGATGAGCAGTTCTTC.

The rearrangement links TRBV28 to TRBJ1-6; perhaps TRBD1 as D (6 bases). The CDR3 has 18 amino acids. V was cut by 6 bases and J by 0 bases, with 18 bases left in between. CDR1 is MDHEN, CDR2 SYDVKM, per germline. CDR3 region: CASRHLPSTGSYNSPLHF. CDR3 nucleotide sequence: TGTGCCAGCAGACACCTCCCGTCGACAGGCTCCTATAATTCACCCCTCCACTTT.

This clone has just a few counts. Here the CDR3 DNA reads TGCGCCAGCAGCCAAGTGCGGCTAGCGGGGGGCTGGGAAGATACGCAGTATTTT. Amino acid sequence: CASSQVRLAGGWEDTQYF. V usage is TRBV4-1 and J usage is TRBJ2-3; 11 bases match TRBD2. This CDR3 region has 18 residues. Trimming took 1 base from V and 5 from J; bases not matched to a gene: 11. Germline V CDR1 and CDR2: MGHRA, YSYEKL.

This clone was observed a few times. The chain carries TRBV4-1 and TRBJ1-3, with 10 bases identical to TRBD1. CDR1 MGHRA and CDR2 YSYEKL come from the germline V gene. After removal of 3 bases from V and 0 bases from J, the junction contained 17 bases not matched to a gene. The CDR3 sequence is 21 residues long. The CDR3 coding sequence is TGCGCCAGCAGCCATAGGTTGGACAGGGGGACCTTTATCCCCTCTGGAAACACCATATATTTT. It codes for CASSHRLDRGTFIPSGNTIYF.

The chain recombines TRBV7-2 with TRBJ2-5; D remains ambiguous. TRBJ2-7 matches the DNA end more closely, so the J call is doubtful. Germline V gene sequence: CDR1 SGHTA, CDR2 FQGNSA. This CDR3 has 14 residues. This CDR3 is CASSSGTYSYEQYF. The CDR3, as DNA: TGTGCCAGCAGCTCTGGCACCTACTCCTACGAGCAGTACTTC.

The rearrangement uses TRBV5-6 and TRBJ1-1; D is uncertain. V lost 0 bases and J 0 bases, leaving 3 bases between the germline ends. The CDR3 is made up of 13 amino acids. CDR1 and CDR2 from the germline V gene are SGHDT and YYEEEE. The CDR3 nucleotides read TGTGCCAGCAGCTTGGTTTTGAACACTGAAGCTTTCTTT. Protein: CASSLVLNTEAFF.

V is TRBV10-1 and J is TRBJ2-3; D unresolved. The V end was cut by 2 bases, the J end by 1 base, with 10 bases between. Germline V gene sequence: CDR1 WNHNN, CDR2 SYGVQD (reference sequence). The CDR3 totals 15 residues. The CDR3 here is CASSEIIGGTDTQYF. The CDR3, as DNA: TGCGCCAGCAGTGAGATAATTGGGGGCACAGATACGCAGTATTTT.

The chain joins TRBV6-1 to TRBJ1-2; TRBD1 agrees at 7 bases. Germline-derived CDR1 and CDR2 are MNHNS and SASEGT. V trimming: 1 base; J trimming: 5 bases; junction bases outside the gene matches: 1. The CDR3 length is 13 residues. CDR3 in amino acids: CASSEGQGYGYTF. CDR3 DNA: TGTGCCAGCAGTGAAGGACAGGGTTATGGCTACACCTTC.

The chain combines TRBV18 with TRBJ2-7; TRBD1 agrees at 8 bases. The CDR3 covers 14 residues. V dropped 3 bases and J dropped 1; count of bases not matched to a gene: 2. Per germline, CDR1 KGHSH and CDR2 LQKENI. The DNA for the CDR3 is TGTGCCAGCTCACCCCGGGACAGGTCCTACGAGCAGTACTTC. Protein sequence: CASSPRDRSYEQYF.

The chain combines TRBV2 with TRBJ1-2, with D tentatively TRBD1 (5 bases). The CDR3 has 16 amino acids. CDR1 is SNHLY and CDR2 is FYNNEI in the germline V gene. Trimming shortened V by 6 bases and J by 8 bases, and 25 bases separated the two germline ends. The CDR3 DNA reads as TGTGCCAGCAGCCGTTCCGGGACCCCTGATTATGGGGGCTACACCTTC. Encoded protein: CASSRSGTPDYGGYTF.

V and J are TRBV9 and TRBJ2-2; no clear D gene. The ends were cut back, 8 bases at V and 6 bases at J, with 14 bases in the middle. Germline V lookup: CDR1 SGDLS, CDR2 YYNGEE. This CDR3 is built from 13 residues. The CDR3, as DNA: TGTGCCAGGCCAGTGAGAAGGGCCGGGGAGCTGTTTTTT. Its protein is CARPVRRAGELFF.

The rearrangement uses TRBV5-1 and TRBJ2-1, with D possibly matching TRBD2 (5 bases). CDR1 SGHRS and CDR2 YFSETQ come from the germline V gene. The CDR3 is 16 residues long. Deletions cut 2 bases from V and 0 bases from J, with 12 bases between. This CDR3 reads CASSFSAGSSYNEQFF. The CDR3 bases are TGCGCCAGCAGCTTCTCGGCTGGGAGCTCCTACAATGAGCAGTTCTTC.

Written as DNA, the CDR3 is TGTGCCAGCCAAGTAGACAGCTACAATGAGCAGTTCTTC. Amino acid sequence: CASQVDSYNEQFF. The gene calls are TRBV2 and TRBJ2-1, with D possibly being TRBD1 (5 bases). Trimming cost V 8 bases and J 3 bases, with 11 bases left between them. The CDR3 is 13 amino acids. From germline, CDR1 is SNHLY and CDR2 FYNNEI.